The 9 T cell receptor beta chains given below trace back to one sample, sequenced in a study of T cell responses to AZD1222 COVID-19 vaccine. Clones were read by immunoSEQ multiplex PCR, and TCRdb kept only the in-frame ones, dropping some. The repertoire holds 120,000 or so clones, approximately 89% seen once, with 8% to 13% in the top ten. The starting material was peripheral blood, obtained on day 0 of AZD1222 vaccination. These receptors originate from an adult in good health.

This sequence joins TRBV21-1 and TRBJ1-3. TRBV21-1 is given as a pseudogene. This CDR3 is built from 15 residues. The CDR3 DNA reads TGTGCCAGTTCCATCTCTCGGGGGCCTGGAAACACCATATATTTT. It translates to CASSISRGPGNTIYF.

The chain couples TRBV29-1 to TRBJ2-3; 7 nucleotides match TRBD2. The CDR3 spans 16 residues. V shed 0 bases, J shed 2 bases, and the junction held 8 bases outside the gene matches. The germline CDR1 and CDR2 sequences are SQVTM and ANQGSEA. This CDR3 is CSVEEGLAANTDTQYF. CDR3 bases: TGCAGCGTTGAAGAAGGGCTAGCGGCGAACACAGATACGCAGTATTTT.

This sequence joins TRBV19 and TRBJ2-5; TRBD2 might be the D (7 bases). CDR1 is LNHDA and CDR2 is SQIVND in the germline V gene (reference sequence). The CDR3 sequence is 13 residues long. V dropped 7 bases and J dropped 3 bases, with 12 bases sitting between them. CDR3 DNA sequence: TGTGCCAGTACCTCGGGGGGCAAAGAGACCCAGTACTTC. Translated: CASTSGGKETQYF.

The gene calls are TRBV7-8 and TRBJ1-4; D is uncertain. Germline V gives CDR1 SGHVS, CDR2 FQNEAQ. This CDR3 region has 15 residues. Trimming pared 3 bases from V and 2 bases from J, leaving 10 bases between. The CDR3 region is CASSLEGMTNEKLFF. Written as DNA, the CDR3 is TGTGCCAGCAGCTTGGAGGGAATGACTAATGAAAAACTGTTTTTT. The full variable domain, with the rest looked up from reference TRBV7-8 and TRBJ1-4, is GAGVSQSPRYKVAKRGQDVALRCDPISGHVSLFWYQQALGQGPEFLTYFQNEAQLDKSGLPSDRFFAERPEGSVSTLKIQRTQQEDSAVYLCASSLEGMTNEKLFFGSGTQLSVL.

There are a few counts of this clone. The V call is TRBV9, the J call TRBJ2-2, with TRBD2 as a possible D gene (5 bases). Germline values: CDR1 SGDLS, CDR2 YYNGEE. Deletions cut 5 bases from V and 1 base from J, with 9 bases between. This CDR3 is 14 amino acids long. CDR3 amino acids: CASRDGGNTGELFF. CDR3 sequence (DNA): TGTGCCAGCAGGGACGGAGGGAACACCGGGGAGCTGTTTTTT.

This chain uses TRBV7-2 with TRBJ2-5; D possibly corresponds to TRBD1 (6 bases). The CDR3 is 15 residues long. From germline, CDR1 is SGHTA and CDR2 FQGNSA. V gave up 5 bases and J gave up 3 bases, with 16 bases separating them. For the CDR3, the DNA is TGTGCCAGCAGCAAACCGGGACACCTCGAAGAGACCCAGTACTTC. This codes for CASSKPGHLEETQYF.

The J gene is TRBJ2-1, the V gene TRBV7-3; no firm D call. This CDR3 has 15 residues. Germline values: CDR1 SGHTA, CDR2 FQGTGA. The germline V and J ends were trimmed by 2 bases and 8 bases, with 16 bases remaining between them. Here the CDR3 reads CASSLGPNGRDEQFF. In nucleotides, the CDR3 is TGTGCCAGCAGCTTAGGCCCAAATGGAAGAGATGAGCAGTTCTTC.

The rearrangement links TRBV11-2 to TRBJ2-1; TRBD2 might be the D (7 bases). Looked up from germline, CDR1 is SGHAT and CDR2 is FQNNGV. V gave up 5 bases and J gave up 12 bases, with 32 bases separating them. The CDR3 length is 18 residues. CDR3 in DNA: TGTGCCAGCAGCCTCCTTCGGGGGGCGGGGACGTCGAACAAGGGGCAGTTCTTC. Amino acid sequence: CASSLLRGAGTSNKGQFF.

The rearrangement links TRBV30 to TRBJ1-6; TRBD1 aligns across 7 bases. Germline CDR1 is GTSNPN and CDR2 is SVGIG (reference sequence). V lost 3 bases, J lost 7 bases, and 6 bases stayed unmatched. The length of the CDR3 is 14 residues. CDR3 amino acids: CAWREQGINSPLHF. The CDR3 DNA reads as TGTGCCTGGAGGGAACAGGGGATCAATTCACCCCTCCACTTT.